This T cell receptor (beta chain) was sequenced for a study of shared clonotypes between healthy human individuals (TCRdb year 2020). Background for the entire study: The cohort included three men and a couple of women between 18 and 49 years of age. Blood TCR repertoires of about five healthy adults were deeply sequenced to estimate repertoire size and the extent of clonotype sharing between individuals. For each donor, three plates each were used for CD4 naive and CD4 memory, two plates were used for CD8 naive, and one plate was used for CD8 memory. To increase sequencing depth and limit assay-specific biases, different laboratories used diverse techniques to prepare libraries and sequence TCR repertoires. Leukapheresis yielded between about 0.94 and 8.9 billion PBMCs per donor. The investigation overall reported the following: Sampling was restricted to blood, and TCR repertoires in tissue are likely to differ from TCR repertoires in blood. The small number of donors limited the genetic and exposure-history diversity represented. Sharing across a few donors was observed for approximately 5% of naive CD4, under 4% of naive CD8, about 2.3% of memory CD4, and approximately 0.41% of memory CD8 clonotypes. Larger estimated clonotype richness was generally found for naive subsets than for memory subsets. Pairwise subsampling led to the expectation that sequencing depth would affect the degree of clonotype sharing among donors. Incomplete sequencing was indicated by rarefaction of sorted-subset datasets, despite the large sequencing depth. Clonotypes shared by all four sorted-subset donors showed higher generation probabilities than non-shared clonotypes.

The CDR3 measures 13 amino acids from cysteine to phenylalanine. The kept DNA is CDR3 alone, 39 bases in frame from the first base. V lost 1 base and J lost 10 bases; the stretch between them is 11 bases long. According to the germline V gene (reference sequence), CDR1 reads SEHNR and CDR2 reads FQNEAQ. Points on this clone: Its binding antigen is unknown. No per-base quality is available; no much larger clone lies one base away.

Healthy HIV-negative adults with no recently reported acute infections or vaccinations were included as donors. Only Caucasian adults living in Nashville, Tennessee, USA were represented among the donors. CD4+ T cells were enriched through magnetic negative selection, after which naive cells were positively selected on CD45RA and the remaining negative fraction served as the memory subset. Blood was collected by leukapheresis, and PBMCs were isolated by Ficoll-Histopaque density gradient centrifugation and then cryopreserved in liquid nitrogen vapor phase. Purity and quantity of every magnetically sorted T cell population were checked by analytical flow cytometry. Each sorted fraction had its genomic DNA isolated and then quantified by UV absorbance on a Nanodrop 2000c. Using the deep immunoSEQ assay, TCR CDR3 regions were amplified from genomic DNA by multiplex PCR. Genomic DNA extracted from each cell subset was distributed evenly over all wells of several immunoSEQ 96-well plates, and each plate served as one replicate. For sorted subsets, each replicate PCR was loaded with roughly 0.2 ug genomic DNA, equivalent to 30,000 to 35,000 T cell genomes. Purified libraries were measured with a Qubit 3.0 fluorometer, size-checked on a Bioanalyzer 2100, and measured again with the KAPA Library Quantification kit. A separate single-read 150-cycle Illumina NextSeq 550 flow cell was used to sequence each immunoSEQ 96-well plate. In the paper's pipeline: The immunoSEQ output contained only junctional sequences without quality scores, so filtering could not match that applied to full-length reads. Sequences were annotated with PyIR, a Python wrapper for IgBLAST v1.9, and V/J genes and CDR3 were assigned using IMGT germline references. Reads were removed for weak V/J assignments (E-value above 1e-6), missing CDR3, stop codons, out-of-frame junctions, or ambiguous translated residues. V3J clonotypes were defined as sequences sharing the same inferred V gene, J gene, and CDR3 amino acid sequence. Percentage overlap between repertoires was computed as shared unique clonotypes divided by the size of the smaller repertoire. RTK rarefaction, the Chao1 estimator, and Recon v2.1 estimates of unobserved clonotypes were used to assess repertoire richness. Generation probabilities were computed with OLGA for all TCRbeta clonotypes obtained by the gDNA method from several donors. TCRdb carries this immuneACCESS record with in-frame sequences only. Its versions omit some clonotypes, under half of them owing to an unresolved V gene in the studies checked, with the rest unexplained. That table furnishes V, J and clone size, whereas the DNA furnished D and trimming. A total of 2 million to 3 million clones appear in this sample, 90% to 95% of them only once. The ten largest clones take up approximately 0.36% of the sample.

Sequencing was performed on naive CD4+ T cells from PBMCs. The label giving this sample's cell subset or site can be read as: CD45RA+ positively selected. Recombination joined TRBV7-9 with TRBJ2-1, with a weak D call of TRBD2 (6 bases match). The TCR sequence derives from a man aged 18 to 30 in good health. Some clones in this sample may be carry-over from other donors' samples. The CDR3 region: CASSLGGRWEQFF. The DNA sequence is given as TGTGCCAGCAGCTTAGGAGGGAGGTGGGAGCAGTTCTTC.